The 9 T cell receptor beta chains below come from one sample, sequenced in a study of cytomegalovirus exposure and HLA in healthy donors. Amplification used 60 Vbeta primers and 13 Jbeta primers. This table comes from immunoSEQ multiplex PCR, and its TCRdb copy is limited to in-frame clones, with some not included. The sample consists of 200,000 to 250,000 clones, about 80% of them appearing once. Sequenced material: PBMCs. The receptors were sampled from a man in his forties in good health and CMV-seronegative.

The rearrangement links TRBV18 to TRBJ1-2; 8 bases are shared with TRBD1. Looked up from germline, CDR1 is KGHSH and CDR2 is LQKENI. With 2 bases clipped from V and 4 bases from J, the junction kept 0 bases outside the gene matches. This CDR3 contains 13 residues. CDR3 sequence: CASSPGQGYGYTF. CDR3 nucleotide sequence: TGTGCCAGCTCACCAGGACAGGGCTATGGCTACACCTTC.

With respect to this clone: The CDR3 carries no conserved terminal phenylalanine or tryptophan, so it likely arises from a read error. The DNA is omitted, as the CDR3 cannot be located on it reliably, and the CDR3 follows TCRdb's listing. This chain connects TRBV5-1 to TRBJ2-7; the DNA was not used to check the table's D call, TRBD1. Germline assignment: CDR1 SGHRS and CDR2 YFSETQ. The CDR3 totals 14 residues, both ends included. The CDR3 loop is CASSLGTGKGLEYL.

This clone was detected only a few times. CDR3 in DNA: TGTGCCAGCAGGGGTATGTCGGGTGACTATGGCTACACCTTC. Translation: CASRGMSGDYGYTF. This chain uses TRBV27 with TRBJ1-2; D is unresolved. The CDR3 length is 14 residues. Germline V gives CDR1 MNHEY, CDR2 SMNVEV (reference sequence). Trimming left V 6 bases short and J 3 bases short, with 14 bases between.

The J gene is TRBJ2-1, the V gene TRBV19; 10 nucleotides line up with TRBD2. The CDR3 has 16 residues. After removal of 5 bases from V and 7 bases from J, the junction contained 11 bases not matched to a gene. The germline V gene has CDR1 LNHDA and CDR2 SQIVND (reference sequence). CDR3 in amino acids: CASSYGLAERLNEQFF. CDR3 sequence (DNA): TGTGCCAGTAGTTACGGACTAGCGGAGAGACTTAATGAGCAGTTCTTC. Full variable domain (remainder filled in from reference TRBV19 and TRBJ2-1): DGGITQSPKYLFRKEGQNVTLSCEQNLNHDAMYWYRQDPGQGLRLIYYSQIVNDFQKGDIAEGYSVSREKKESFPLTVTSAQKNPTAFYLCASSYGLAERLNEQFFGPGTRLTVL.

This clone was counted a few times. V is TRBV2 and J is TRBJ2-4, with D unclear. Germline V gene data show CDR1 as SNHLY and CDR2 as FYNNEI. V was clipped by 1 base and J by 2 bases, with 9 bases between them. The CDR3 is made up of 15 amino acids. The CDR3 coding sequence is TGTGCCAGCAGTGAAGAGTCAGTTTCCAAAAACATTCAGTACTTC. The encoded protein is CASSEESVSKNIQYF.

J is TRBJ2-7 and V is TRBV9, with 9 bases aligning to TRBD2. The CDR3 spans 14 residues. Trimming at V came to 3 bases and at J to 0 bases, leaving 1 base not matched to a gene. Looked up from germline, CDR1 is SGDLS and CDR2 is YYNGEE. The CDR3 spells CASSASGTSYEQYF. DNA of the CDR3: TGTGCCAGCAGCGCTAGCGGGACCTCCTACGAGCAGTACTTC.

This chain links TRBV15 with TRBJ2-3; D not resolved. With 5 bases removed from V and 0 bases from J, the gap between germline ends came to 9 bases. CDR3 length: 14 amino acids. The germline V gene encodes CDR1 LNHNV and CDR2 YYDKDF (reference sequence). The CDR3 is CATSPGGSTDTQYF. The CDR3 DNA reads as TGTGCCACCAGCCCCGGCGGTAGCACAGATACGCAGTATTTT.

This clone appeared a single time. Here the CDR3 reads CASSLGAGAGELFF. The CDR3 nucleotides read TGTGCCAGCAGTTTGGGAGCGGGAGCCGGGGAGCTGTTTTTT. The V and J genes are TRBV28 and TRBJ2-2, with TRBD2 identical over 8 bases. This CDR3 is built from 14 residues. V dropped 3 bases and J dropped 6; count of bases not matched to a gene: 3. Germline V gene data show CDR1 as MDHEN and CDR2 as SYDVKM.

The chain combines TRBV5-1 with TRBJ1-2; TRBD1 matches at 9 bases. CDR3 size: 15 residues. V lost 4 bases and J lost 8; bases outside the gene matches: 12. Germline V gene data show CDR1 as SGHRS and CDR2 as YFSETQ. CDR3 bases: TGCGCCAGCAGCCCTGGGGGACAGGGACCCGGAGGCTACACCTTC. This encodes CASSPGGQGPGGYTF.